This T cell receptor beta chain was identified in a study of cytomegalovirus exposure and HLA in healthy donors. Study results and limitations: DRB1 had the most TCR associations and HLA-C the fewest, a later analysis found, with rates varying by HLA locus. Listed as cytomegalovirus-associated were 150 to 200 TCR beta chains. Sequencing probably produced one cluster of sequence variants that were highly shared. A further, later analysis showed that HLA-associated TCR beta chains (compared with equally common others) were more clonally expanded.

On this clone itself: What it recognizes is unknown.

The PCR was carried out with 60 Vbeta primers and 13 Jbeta primers. Profiled with immunoSEQ multiplex PCR; TCRdb holds only in-frame clones, not every one. Among approximately 160,000 clones listed, 68% were seen once. This clonotype was sampled from a woman aged 40 to 50 in good health and CMV-seropositive. Sequencing was carried out using PBMCs.

CDR3 sequence reads: CASSFLTYEQYF. CDR3 nucleotides: TGTGCCAGCAGTTTCCTAACCTACGAGCAGTACTTC. The J gene is TRBJ2-7, the V gene TRBV28; D is unclear. Germline V CDR1 and CDR2: MDHEN, SYDVKM. This CDR3 comprises 12 residues. V was pared by 3 bases and J by 2 bases, with 5 bases between.